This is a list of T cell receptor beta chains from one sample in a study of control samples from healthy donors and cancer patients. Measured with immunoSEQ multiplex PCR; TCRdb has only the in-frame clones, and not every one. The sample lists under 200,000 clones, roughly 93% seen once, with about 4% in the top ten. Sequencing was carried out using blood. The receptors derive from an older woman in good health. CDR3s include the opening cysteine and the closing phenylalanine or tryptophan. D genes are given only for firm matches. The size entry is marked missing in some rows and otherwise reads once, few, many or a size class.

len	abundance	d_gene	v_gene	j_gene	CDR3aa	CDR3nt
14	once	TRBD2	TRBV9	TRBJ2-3	CASTGTSGVSTQYF	TGTGCCAGCACGGGGACTAGCGGGGTTAGTACGCAGTATTTT
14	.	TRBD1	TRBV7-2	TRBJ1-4	CASSKGGSGEKLFF	TGTGCCAGCAGCAAAGGGGGCTCAGGCGAAAAACTGTTTTTT
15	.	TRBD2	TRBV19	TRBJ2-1	CASRLAGGPWNEQFF	TGTGCCAGTAGGCTAGCGGGGGGGCCTTGGAATGAGCAGTTCTTC
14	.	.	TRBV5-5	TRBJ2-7	CASSWGGGSYEQYF	TGTGCCAGCAGCTGGGGTGGGGGGTCCTACGAGCAGTACTTC
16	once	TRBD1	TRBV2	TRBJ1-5	CASSYSGTEYNQPQHF	TGTGCCAGCAGTTACTCCGGGACAGAGTACAATCAGCCCCAGCATTTT
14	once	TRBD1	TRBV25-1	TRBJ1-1	CASGHGQGNTEAFF	TGTGCCAGCGGACACGGACAGGGGAACACTGAAGCTTTCTTT
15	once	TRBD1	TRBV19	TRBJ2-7	CASSAGTGGAYEQYF	TGTGCCAGTAGCGCCGGGACAGGGGGTGCTTACGAGCAGTACTTC
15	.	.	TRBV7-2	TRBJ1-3	CASSRVRGGGNTIYF	TGTGCCAGCAGCCGCGTTAGAGGGGGGGGAAACACCATATATTTT
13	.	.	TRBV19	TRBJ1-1	CASSIIENTEAFF	TGTGCCAGTAGTATTATAGAGAACACTGAAGCTTTCTTT
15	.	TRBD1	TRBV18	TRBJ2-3	CASSGTEGSTDTQYF	TGTGCCAGCTCTGGGACAGAGGGTTCCACAGATACGCAGTATTTT
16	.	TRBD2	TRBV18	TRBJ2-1	CASSPVGLAGYNEQFF	TGTGCCAGCTCACCGGTCGGACTAGCGGGGTACAATGAGCAGTTCTTC
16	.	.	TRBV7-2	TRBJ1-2	CASSSDVGTQNYGYTF	TGTGCCAGCAGCTCAGACGTAGGGACCCAGAACTATGGCTACACCTTC
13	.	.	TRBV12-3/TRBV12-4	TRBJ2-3	CASRKTSTDTQYF	TGTGCCAGCAGGAAGACTAGTACAGATACGCAGTATTTT
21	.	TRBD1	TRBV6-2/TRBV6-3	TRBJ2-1	CASSRAIRRGTVQHSVNEQFF	TGTGCCAGCAGCCGCGCGATTAGGCGAGGGACAGTCCAGCATTCCGTTAATGAGCAGTTCTTC
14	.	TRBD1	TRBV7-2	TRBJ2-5	CASSLPDRAETQYF	TGTGCCAGCAGCTTACCCGACAGGGCGGAGACCCAGTACTTC
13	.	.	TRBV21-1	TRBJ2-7	CASSKERGAPWYF	TGTGCCAGCAGCAAAGAGAGGGGAGCACCATGGTACTTC
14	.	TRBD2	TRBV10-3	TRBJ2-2	CASRTSGGTGELFF	TGTGCCAGCCGGACTAGCGGGGGTACCGGGGAGCTGTTTTTT
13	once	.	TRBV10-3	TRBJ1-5	CAISESILQPQHF	TGTGCCATCAGTGAGTCGATCCTACAGCCCCAGCATTTT
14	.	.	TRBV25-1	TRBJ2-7	CASSEVGSSYEQYF	TGTGCCAGCAGTGAGGTGGGCAGTTCCTACGAGCAGTACTTC
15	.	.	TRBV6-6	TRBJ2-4	CASSYQTLAKNIQYF	TGTGCCAGCAGTTACCAGACCCTAGCCAAAAACATTCAGTACTTC
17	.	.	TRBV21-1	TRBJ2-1	CASMSEGGPSSYNEQFF	TGTGCCAGCATGTCGGAGGGGGGGCCTAGCTCCTACAATGAGCAGTTCTTC
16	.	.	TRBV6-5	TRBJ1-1	CASSLRKQGHPTEAFF	TGTGCCAGCAGTTTACGAAAACAGGGTCACCCCACTGAAGCTTTCTTT
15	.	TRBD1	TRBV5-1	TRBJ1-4	CASSSQGATNEKLFF	TGCGCCAGCAGCTCTCAGGGGGCAACTAATGAAAAACTGTTTTTT
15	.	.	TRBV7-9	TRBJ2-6	CASSLGALGANVLTF	TGTGCCAGCAGCTTAGGGGCGCTGGGGGCCAACGTCCTGACTTTC
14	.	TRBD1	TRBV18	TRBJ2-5	CASSQGTGQETQYF	TGTGCCAGCTCACAGGGGACAGGGCAAGAGACCCAGTACTTC
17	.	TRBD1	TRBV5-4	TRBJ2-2	CASSILRTGSAYGELFF	TGTGCCAGCAGCATCCTTAGGACAGGGTCGGCTTACGGGGAGCTGTTTTTT
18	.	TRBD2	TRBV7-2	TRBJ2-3	CASSLTSGGAGAPDTQYF	TGTGCCAGCAGCTTAACTAGCGGGGGGGCCGGGGCCCCAGATACGCAGTATTTT
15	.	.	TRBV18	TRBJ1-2	CASSPFRETNYGYTF	TGTGCCAGCTCACCCTTCAGGGAAACTAACTATGGCTACACCTTC
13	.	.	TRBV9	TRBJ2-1	CASSVGNRDEQFF	TGTGCCAGCAGCGTAGGGAATCGGGATGAGCAGTTCTTC
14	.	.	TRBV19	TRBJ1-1	CASSITGMNTEAFF	TGTGCCAGTAGTATAACAGGGATGAACACTGAAGCTTTCTTT
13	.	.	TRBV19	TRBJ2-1	CASVDYTYNEQFF	TGTGCCAGTGTCGACTATACCTACAATGAGCAGTTCTTC
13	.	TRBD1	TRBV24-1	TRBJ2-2	CATGQGATGELFF	TGTGCCACGGGACAGGGGGCAACCGGGGAGCTGTTTTTT
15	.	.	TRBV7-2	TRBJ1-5	CASSLGGLGNQPQHF	TGTGCCAGCAGCTTGGGGGGATTAGGCAATCAGCCCCAGCATTTT
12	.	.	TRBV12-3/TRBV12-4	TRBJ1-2	CASSYQGYGYTF	TGTGCCAGCAGTTACCAGGGGTATGGCTACACCTTC
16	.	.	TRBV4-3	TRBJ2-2	CASSQDERGWTGELFF	TGCGCCAGCAGCCAAGATGAAAGGGGTTGGACCGGGGAGCTGTTTTTT
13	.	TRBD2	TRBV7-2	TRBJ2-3	CASSLNSGAPQYF	TGTGCCAGCAGCTTAAATAGCGGGGCCCCGCAGTATTTT
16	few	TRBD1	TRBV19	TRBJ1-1	CASHFLAGQGNTEAFF	TGTGCCAGTCATTTTCTCGCGGGACAGGGTAACACTGAAGCTTTCTTT
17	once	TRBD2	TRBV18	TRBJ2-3	CASSPGTSGLGTDTQYF	TGTGCCAGCTCACCTGGGACTAGCGGGCTAGGCACAGATACGCAGTATTTT
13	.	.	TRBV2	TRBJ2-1	CASRRDSYNEQFF	TGTGCCAGCAGGAGGGACTCCTACAATGAGCAGTTCTTC
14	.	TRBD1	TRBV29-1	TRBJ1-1	CSVEGEGAYTEAFF	TGCAGCGTTGAAGGGGAGGGGGCGTACACTGAAGCTTTCTTT
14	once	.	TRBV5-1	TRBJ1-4	CASSRGRGNEKLFF	TGCGCCAGCAGCCGGGGACGGGGAAATGAAAAACTGTTTTTT
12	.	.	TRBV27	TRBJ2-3	CASSAYTDTQYF	TGTGCCAGCAGCGCCTACACAGATACGCAGTATTTT
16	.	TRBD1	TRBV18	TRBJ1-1	CASSPREGPGGTEAFF	TGTGCCAGCTCACCACGGGAGGGGCCAGGGGGCACTGAAGCTTTCTTT
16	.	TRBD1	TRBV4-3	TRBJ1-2	CASSQVWGQGTYGYTF	TGCGCCAGCAGCCAGGTGTGGGGACAGGGGACCTATGGCTACACCTTC
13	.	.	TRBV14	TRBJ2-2	CASSGDGAGELFF	TGTGCCAGCAGCGGCGACGGGGCCGGGGAGCTGTTTTTT
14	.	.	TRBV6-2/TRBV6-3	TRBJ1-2	CASSYNSPPYGYTF	TGTGCCAGCAGTTACAACAGCCCACCATATGGCTACACCTTC
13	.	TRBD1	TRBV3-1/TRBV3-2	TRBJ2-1	CASSQDLDRVGIF	TGTGCCAGCAGCCAAGATTTGGACAGGGTCGGTATCTTC
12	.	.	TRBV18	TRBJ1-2	CASSRYDYGYTF	TGTGCCAGCTCACGTTATGATTATGGCTACACCTTC
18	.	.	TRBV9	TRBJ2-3	CASSVDVGGLLGTDTQYF	TGTGCCAGCAGCGTAGATGTGGGGGGGCTTTTGGGCACAGATACGCAGTATTTT
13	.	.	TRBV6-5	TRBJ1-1	CASSQVRESGAFF	TGTGCCAGCAGCCAGGTCCGGGAATCTGGGGCTTTCTTT
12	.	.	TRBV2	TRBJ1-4	CASSVQGWKLFF	TGTGCCAGCAGTGTCCAGGGTTGGAAACTGTTTTTT
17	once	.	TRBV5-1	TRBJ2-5	CASSSSRSAWGEETQYF	TGCGCCAGCAGCTCCTCCCGGTCTGCGTGGGGAGAAGAGACCCAGTACTTC
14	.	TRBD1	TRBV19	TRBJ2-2	CASTSYRGRGELFF	TGTGCCAGTACCTCCTACAGGGGGCGAGGGGAGCTGTTTTTT
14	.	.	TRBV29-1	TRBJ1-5	CSVVETAGDQPQHF	TGCAGCGTTGTAGAGACCGCAGGCGACCAGCCCCAGCATTTT
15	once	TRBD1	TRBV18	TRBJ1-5	CASRTTGTGNQPQHF	TGTGCCAGCCGTACCACAGGGACAGGCAATCAGCCCCAGCATTTT
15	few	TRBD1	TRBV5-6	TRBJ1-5	CASSADRGSNQPQHF	TGTGCCAGCAGCGCCGACAGGGGTAGCAATCAGCCCCAGCATTTT
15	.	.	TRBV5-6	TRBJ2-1	CASSPKLDRNNEQFF	TGTGCCAGCAGCCCCAAACTCGACAGGAACAATGAGCAGTTCTTC
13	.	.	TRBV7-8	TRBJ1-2	CASRKDGQGGYTF	TGTGCCAGCAGAAAAGACGGCCAAGGGGGCTACACCTTC
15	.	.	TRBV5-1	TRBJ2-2	CASKTNRENTGELFF	TGCGCCAGTAAAACAAACCGGGAAAACACCGGGGAGCTGTTTTTT